The 26 T cell receptor beta chains reported below all come from one sample, sequenced in a study of blood T cell repertoires in COVID-19. Clones were sequenced by immunoSEQ multiplex PCR, and TCRdb holds only the in-frame ones, with some missing. Of about 190,000 clones in the sample, about 90% are singletons; the top ten hold 1.6%. Material: peripheral blood. The receptors stem from a man younger than 35 with active or convalescent COVID-19.

This clone was seen a handful of times. The chain employs TRBV3-1 (or the pseudogene TRBV3-2) and TRBJ2-7, with D unresolved. This CDR3 spans 13 amino acids. The germline CDR1 and CDR2 sequences are LGHDT and YNNKEL (reference sequence). The ends were cut back, 0 bases at V and 3 bases at J, with 6 bases in the middle. CDR3 residues: CASSQDEDYEQYF. In DNA, the CDR3 is TGTGCCAGCAGCCAAGATGAGGACTACGAGCAGTACTTC.

V is TRBV5-4 and J is TRBJ1-1, with a possible D match to TRBD1 (5 bases). V shed 0 bases and J shed 4 bases, with 22 bases lying between them. This CDR3 region has 18 residues. The V gene's germline CDR1 is SGHNT and CDR2 YYREEE (reference sequence). CDR3 nucleotide sequence: TGTGCCAGCAGCTTGGCCCGGGGGGTAACGAGTGTAGGCACTGAAGCTTTCTTT. Its protein product is CASSLARGVTSVGTEAFF.

The chain links TRBV2 to TRBJ1-5; no firm D call. CDR1 is SNHLY, CDR2 FYNNEI, per germline. Deletions cut 3 bases from V and 7 bases from J, with 10 bases between. CDR3 size: 13 residues. The CDR3 loop reads CASSEGSVQPQHF. In DNA, the CDR3 is TGTGCCAGCAGTGAGGGGAGCGTCCAGCCCCAGCATTTT.

The V call is TRBV6-1, the J call TRBJ1-2; D not resolved. The CDR3 runs to 15 residues. Germline-derived CDR1 and CDR2 are MNHNS and SASEGT. V lost 0 bases and J lost 2, with 10 bases in between. DNA of the CDR3: TGTGCCAGCAGTGAAGCTGAAGCGCCGAACTATGGCTACACCTTC. Amino acid sequence: CASSEAEAPNYGYTF.

The rearrangement uses TRBV19 and TRBJ1-5; TRBD1 aligns across 9 bases. The trim removed 7 bases at V and 4 bases at J, leaving 11 bases unmatched. The length of the CDR3 is 16 residues. In germline, CDR1 is LNHDA, CDR2 SQIVND (reference sequence). CDR3 DNA: TGTGCCAGTACGGGATTCGGTGGGACAGGGAATCAGCCCCAGCATTTT. Translated: CASTGFGGTGNQPQHF.

The J gene is TRBJ2-1, the V gene TRBV30, with TRBD2 identical over 9 bases. Germline V gives CDR1 GTSNPN, CDR2 SVGIG (reference sequence). CDR3 length: 16 residues. Trimming took 1 base from V and 0 from J; bases not matched to a gene: 4. The CDR3 nucleotides read TGTGCCTGGAGTGCTCTAGCGGGAATCTCCTACAATGAGCAGTTCTTC. Translated, it gives CAWSALAGISYNEQFF. The entire variable domain, with the rest obtained from reference TRBV30 and TRBJ2-1, is as follows: SQTIHQWPATLVQPVGSPLSLECTVEGTSNPNLYWYRQAAGRGLQLLFYSVGIGQISSEVPQNLSASRPQDRQFILSSKKLLLSDSGFYLCAWSALAGISYNEQFFGPGTRLTVL.

The CDR3 DNA reads as TGTGCCAGGAACGCCGGGACACCCTTTGAAGCTTTCTTT. Its protein is CARNAGTPFEAFF. This sequence joins TRBV12-3 or TRBV12-4 and TRBJ1-1; possible D gene TRBD1, 6 bases. This CDR3 is 13 amino acids long. The germline V and J ends were trimmed by 9 bases and 7 bases, with 18 bases remaining between them.

The chain carries TRBV4-3 and TRBJ2-1; 7 nucleotides match TRBD2. Germline values: CDR1 LGHNA, CDR2 YSLEER. The junction had 8 bases not matched to a gene; V was cut back by 0 bases and J by 6 bases. The CDR3 extends over 16 amino acids. DNA for the CDR3: TGCGCCAGCAGCCAAGATGTGCGGGAGTGGGTCAATGAGCAGTTCTTC. It is translated as CASSQDVREWVNEQFF.

The V and J genes are TRBV10-3 and TRBJ2-2, with D perhaps matching TRBD2 (5 bases). This CDR3 spans 14 amino acids. The V end lost 4 bases, the J end lost 6 bases, and 12 bases lay between the germline ends. Germline values: CDR1 ENHRY, CDR2 SYGVKD. CDR3 sequence reads: CAISVKLEAGELFF. CDR3 bases: TGTGCCATCAGTGTGAAACTAGAAGCCGGGGAGCTGTTTTTT.

The chain carries TRBV6-5 and TRBJ1-2; 7 bases align to TRBD1. The CDR3 runs 15 residues. The ends lost 7 bases at V and 8 bases at J; junction bases unmatched: 16. Germline loops: CDR1 MNHEY, CDR2 SVGAGI. The CDR3 nucleotides read TGTGCCAGCAACAGGGAGGACAGGCCCAGGGGAGGCTACACCTTC. This codes for CASNREDRPRGGYTF.

The rearrangement uses TRBV27 and TRBJ1-1, with D unclear. The germline V and J ends were trimmed by 0 bases and 1 base, with 3 bases remaining between them. Per the germline V gene, CDR1 is MNHEY and CDR2 is SMNVEV (reference sequence). This CDR3 spans 13 amino acids. The CDR3 protein is CASSLSRNTEAFF. The CDR3 DNA is TGTGCCAGCAGTTTATCCCGGAACACTGAAGCTTTCTTT.

This rearrangement joins TRBV30 to TRBJ2-1; TRBD2 matches at 10 bases. Germline V gives CDR1 GTSNPN, CDR2 SVGIG (reference sequence). CDR3 length equals 15 residues. With V trimmed by 0 bases and J by 6 bases, 5 bases remained unmatched. In nucleotides, the CDR3 is TGTGCCTGGAGTGTAACAGTAGCGGGGGGCAATGAGCAGTTCTTC. Residues: CAWSVTVAGGNEQFF.

This clone was detected once. The rearrangement joins TRBV6-1 to TRBJ1-4; 9 nucleotides line up with TRBD1. There are 15 residues in the CDR3. J lost 8 bases, V lost 3 bases, and 7 bases had no gene match. Germline values: CDR1 MNHNS, CDR2 SASEGT. The CDR3 sequence: CASSDVQGAAEKLFF. The CDR3 coding sequence is TGTGCCAGCAGTGATGTACAGGGGGCGGCGGAAAAACTGTTTTTT.

The CDR3 sequence: CASSRGQGIRGELFF. Written as DNA, the CDR3 is TGTGCCAGCAGTCGAGGACAGGGGATAAGAGGGGAGCTGTTTTTT. J is TRBJ2-2 and V is TRBV6-5; 9 bases are a match to TRBD1. J lost 8 bases, V lost 5 bases, and 9 bases had no gene match. This CDR3 contains 15 residues. Germline V CDR1 and CDR2: MNHEY, SVGAGI.

This sequence joins TRBV2 and TRBJ1-2; 9 nucleotides line up with TRBD1. The germline V gene encodes CDR1 SNHLY and CDR2 FYNNEI. CDR3 length: 15 residues. V lost 10 bases and J lost 4; bases outside the gene matches: 13. The CDR3 DNA sequence: TGTGCCATCTCCGGAGGGGACAGGGAACTCTATGGCTACACCTTC. Residues: CAISGGDRELYGYTF.

The CDR3 sequence is CAWMVAEDTEAFF. CDR3 DNA sequence: TGTGCCTGGATGGTCGCCGAGGACACTGAAGCTTTCTTT. The V gene is TRBV30, the J gene TRBJ1-1, with no clear D. Germline V gives CDR1 GTSNPN, CDR2 SVGIG (reference sequence). V gave up 4 bases and J gave up 3 bases, with 12 bases separating them. The CDR3 is 13 residues long.

V and J are TRBV27 and TRBJ2-3; no reliable D call. The CDR3 is 13 residues long. Germline V gives CDR1 MNHEY, CDR2 SMNVEV (reference sequence). V gave up 4 bases and J gave up 4 bases, with 9 bases separating them. CDR3 nucleotide sequence: TGTGCCAGCAGTTGGAGTAGATCAGATACGCAGTATTTT. Amino acid sequence: CASSWSRSDTQYF.

The chain recombines TRBV9 with TRBJ1-6, with a possible D match to TRBD1 (6 bases). CDR3 size: 16 residues. V was pared by 4 bases and J by 4 bases, with 15 bases between. CDR1 and CDR2 (germline): SGDLS, YYNGEE. The CDR3 here is CASSPQGRGYNSPLHF. In DNA, the CDR3 is TGTGCCAGCAGCCCCCAGGGCAGGGGATATAATTCACCCCTCCACTTT.

The chain links TRBV4-1 to TRBJ2-7, with D possibly matching TRBD2 (5 bases). Trimming cost V 1 base and J 2 bases, with 12 bases left between them. The germline CDR1 and CDR2 sequences are MGHRA and YSYEKL. The CDR3 has 15 residues. CDR3 sequence (DNA): TGCGCCAGCAGCCAAGGCCCGGACGGGGCCTACGAGCAGTACTTC. This sequence encodes CASSQGPDGAYEQYF.

The chain combines TRBV5-4 with TRBJ2-1; 10 positions match TRBD1. V lost 4 bases and J lost 5; bases outside the gene matches: 6. The CDR3 contains 15 residues. Germline V gene lookup returns CDR1 SGHNT and CDR2 YYREEE (reference sequence). CDR3 DNA sequence: TGTGCCAGCAGCCTGGACAGGGGGAGCCACAATGAGCAGTTCTTC. This sequence encodes CASSLDRGSHNEQFF.

The V and J genes are TRBV11-2 and TRBJ2-7, with D possibly TRBD1 on 5 matching bases. Germline V gene lookup returns CDR1 SGHAT and CDR2 FQNNGV. Trimming left V 3 bases short and J 3 bases short, with 12 bases between. The CDR3 is made up of 14 amino acids. The chain's CDR3 is CASSFRQLDYEQYF. The CDR3 DNA reads as TGTGCCAGCAGCTTTCGACAGCTTGACTACGAGCAGTACTTC. Full variable domain (missing parts from reference TRBV11-2 and TRBJ2-7): EAGVAQSPRYKIIEKRQSVAFWCNPISGHATLYWYQQILGQGPKLLIQFQNNGVVDDSQLPKDRFSAERLKGVDSTLKIQPAKLEDSAVYLCASSFRQLDYEQYFGPGTRLTVT.

This clone was observed a single time. This chain connects TRBV3-1 (or the pseudogene TRBV3-2) to TRBJ2-2; D might be TRBD1 (5 bases). The CDR3 is 14 amino acids. CDR1 is LGHDT and CDR2 is YNNKEL in the germline V gene (reference sequence). V shed 4 bases and J shed 5 bases, with 11 bases lying between them. CDR3 residues: CASSRQGATGELFF. The CDR3 DNA follows: TGTGCCAGCAGCCGGCAGGGTGCGACCGGGGAGCTGTTTTTT.

V and J are TRBV5-5 and TRBJ2-7, with TRBD2 matching over 12 bases. The CDR3 extends over 16 amino acids. Germline V gene data show CDR1 as SGHKS and CDR2 as YYEKEE (reference sequence). Unmatched junction bases numbered 7, after V lost 3 bases and J lost 3 bases. CDR3 sequence reads: CASSSGQGLAGYEQYF. CDR3 nucleotide sequence: TGTGCCAGCAGCTCCGGGCAGGGACTAGCGGGCTACGAGCAGTACTTC.

In the case of this clone: This specimen includes other DNA sequences encoding the same CDR3. V and J are TRBV6-2 or TRBV6-3 and TRBJ1-5; D is possibly TRBD1 (5 bases). V was clipped by 0 bases and J by 3 bases, with 9 bases between them. The CDR3 spans 15 residues. Germline loops: CDR1 MNHEY, CDR2 SVGEGT. The CDR3 spells CASSYSGGVNQPQHF. The DNA for the CDR3 is TGTGCCAGCAGTTACTCGGGGGGGGTCAATCAGCCCCAGCATTTT.

The V call is TRBV6-2 or TRBV6-3, the J call TRBJ2-3, with D perhaps matching TRBD2 (6 bases). The germline CDR1 and CDR2 sequences are MNHEY and SVGEGT. The CDR3 runs 14 residues. V lost 2 bases and J lost 2, with 8 bases in between. The CDR3 DNA reads TGTGCCAGCAGTTACGGGCGGGACACAGATACGCAGTATTTT. Translation: CASSYGRDTDTQYF.

The chain carries TRBV28 and TRBJ1-3, with 8 positions matching TRBD1. The CDR3 runs 15 residues. Germline CDR1 and CDR2: MDHEN and SYDVKM. V lost 3 bases, J lost 3 bases, and 4 bases stayed unmatched. Here the CDR3 DNA reads TGTGCCAGCAGTTTCGGACAGGGAGTTGGAAACACCATATATTTT. Translation gives CASSFGQGVGNTIYF.